These T cell receptor beta chains were read from a single sample in a study of control samples from healthy donors and cancer patients. Assay: immunoSEQ multiplex PCR; the TCRdb copy retains only in-frame clones and omits some. The sample yields some 70,000 clones, around 80% seen once. The sample consisted of blood. These receptors originate from a man between 60 and 75 years old in good health. The CDR3 runs from the conserved cysteine through the conserved F or W. A D gene is named only where the DNA matches it firmly. Clone size is stated in some rows and not others, as once, few, many or a class when expanded.

clone_size j_call v_call d_call cdr3_aa cdr3_nt
NA TRBJ1-5 TRBV2 NA CASSGGRIGNQPQHF TGTGCCAGCAGTGGAGGCAGGATTGGCAATCAGCCCCAGCATTTT
few TRBJ2-7 TRBV3-1/TRBV3-2 NA CASSRRWGTSSYEQYF TGTGCCAGCAGCCGAAGATGGGGGACAAGCTCCTACGAGCAGTACTTC
NA TRBJ2-7 TRBV4-1 NA CASSQGEGGDRYGYEQYF TGCGCCAGCAGCCAAGGAGAGGGGGGGGACAGGTATGGGTACGAGCAGTACTTC
NA TRBJ2-5 TRBV25-1 NA CASRGTGIQETQYF TGTGCCAGCAGGGGAACAGGAATCCAAGAGACCCAGTACTTC
once TRBJ1-2 TRBV21-1 NA CASTKWPQGTRDGYTF TGTGCCAGCACCAAATGGCCCCAGGGGACCCGCGATGGCTACACCTTC
NA TRBJ1-2 TRBV19 TRBD1 CASSYSGQGSSNYGYTF TGTGCCAGTAGTTACTCGGGACAGGGTTCCTCCAACTATGGCTACACCTTC
NA TRBJ2-1 TRBV5-1 TRBD2 CASSFRTSGNEQFF TGCGCCAGCAGCTTCCGGACTAGCGGCAATGAGCAGTTCTTC
NA TRBJ2-2 TRBV29-1 NA CSSRGVTGELFF TGCAGCTCTAGGGGGGTCACCGGGGAGCTGTTTTTT
NA TRBJ2-7 TRBV28 NA CASAGYEQYF TGTGCCAGCGCGGGCTACGAGCAGTACTTC
NA TRBJ2-1 TRBV27 TRBD2 CASSLDPWASGRDEQFF TGTGCCAGCAGTTTAGACCCTTGGGCTAGCGGAAGGGATGAGCAGTTCTTC
few TRBJ2-2 TRBV9 NA CASSSRQAGVTGELFF TGTGCCAGCAGCTCCCGACAGGCGGGTGTCACCGGGGAGCTGTTTTTT
NA TRBJ2-3 TRBV3-1/TRBV3-2 TRBD2 CASSQGGLAGTDTQYF TGTGCCAGCAGCCAAGGCGGACTAGCGGGAACAGATACGCAGTATTTT
NA TRBJ2-3 TRBV6-5 TRBD2 CAGAGGYSTDTQYF TGTGCCGGGGCGGGAGGTTATAGCACAGATACGCAGTATTTT
NA TRBJ2-5 TRBV5-1 NA CASSLSQLQETQYF TGCGCCAGCAGCTTGTCTCAGTTACAAGAGACCCAGTACTTC
NA TRBJ1-6 TRBV30 NA CACRGVSDSPLHF TGTGCCTGTAGGGGGGTTTCGGATTCACCCCTCCACTTT
NA TRBJ2-5 TRBV9 NA CASSSRGTSGETQYF TGTGCCAGCAGCTCACGGGGGACTTCAGGAGAGACCCAGTACTTC
NA TRBJ2-1 TRBV29-1 TRBD2 CSVEDRTSGANEQFF TGCAGCGTTGAGGACAGGACTAGCGGGGCTAATGAGCAGTTCTTC
once TRBJ2-1 TRBV7-2 TRBD1 CASSPSQGVGYNEQFF TGTGCCAGCAGCCCAAGCCAGGGGGTAGGGTACAATGAGCAGTTCTTC
NA TRBJ2-3 TRBV7-6 TRBD2 CASSLVGSGTFTDTQYF TGTGCCAGCAGCTTAGTTGGGAGCGGGACCTTCACAGATACGCAGTATTTT
NA TRBJ2-7 TRBV5-1 TRBD2 CASSLGPAGTSGRAEIYEQYF TGCGCCAGCAGCTTGGGACCAGCCGGGACTAGCGGGAGGGCCGAGATCTACGAGCAGTACTTC
NA TRBJ1-3 TRBV5-1 NA CASSLGFSGNTIYF TGCGCCAGCAGCTTGGGATTTTCTGGAAACACCATATATTTT
NA TRBJ2-1 TRBV19 NA CATRRGGLYNEQFF TGTGCCACTAGGCGGGGCGGACTCTACAATGAGCAGTTCTTC
NA TRBJ2-1 TRBV24-1 TRBD2 CATSDPIPGLAETYFHSYNEQFF TGTGCCACCAGTGACCCGATACCGGGACTAGCGGAGACTTATTTTCACTCCTACAATGAGCAGTTCTTC
NA TRBJ2-2 TRBV29-1 NA CSVGGGANTGELFF TGCAGCGTTGGGGGGGGCGCCAACACCGGGGAGCTGTTTTTT
NA TRBJ2-5 TRBV4-3 TRBD2 CASSRLAGQETQYF TGCGCCAGCAGCAGGCTAGCGGGGCAAGAGACCCAGTACTTC
NA TRBJ2-7 TRBV6-1 TRBD2 CASSDLGLVNYEQYF TGTGCCAGCAGTGATTTAGGACTAGTGAACTACGAGCAGTACTTC
NA TRBJ1-4 TRBV15 NA CATSRDGLVNEKLFF TGTGCCACCAGCAGAGATGGGCTAGTTAATGAAAAACTGTTTTTT
many TRBJ2-2 TRBV3-1/TRBV3-2 TRBD2 CASSRGGSRTGELFF TGTGCCAGCAGCCGGGGAGGGAGTCGCACCGGGGAGCTGTTTTTT
NA TRBJ1-1 TRBV7-3 NA CASSSQGGDTEAFF TGTGCCAGCAGCTCGCAGGGTGGGGATACTGAAGCTTTCTTT
NA TRBJ1-6 TRBV30 NA CGYGHTLSSYNSPLHF TGTGGGTACGGCCACACCCTGAGCTCCTATAATTCACCCCTCCACTTT
NA TRBJ2-7 TRBV6-2/TRBV6-3 TRBD2 CASSYSGGLAGVYEQYF TGTGCCAGCAGTTACTCGGGTGGACTAGCGGGAGTCTACGAGCAGTACTTC
many TRBJ2-3 TRBV11-2 NA CASSLFRGGEGTDTQYF TGTGCCAGCAGCTTATTCCGTGGCGGGGAGGGCACAGATACGCAGTATTTT
NA TRBJ1-6 TRBV28 NA CASRRKTGRSLNSPLHF TGTGCCAGCAGGCGAAAAACAGGGCGGTCGCTCAATTCACCCCTCCACTTT
NA TRBJ2-1 TRBV2 TRBD1 CASSRQGAFDEQFF TGTGCCAGCAGCAGACAGGGGGCTTTCGATGAGCAGTTCTTC
NA TRBJ1-1 TRBV27 NA CASSLSRGVTEAFF TGTGCCAGCAGTTTATCACGAGGGGTCACTGAAGCTTTCTTT
NA TRBJ1-1 TRBV7-2 NA CASSLQGGITEAFF TGTGCCAGCAGCTTACAAGGGGGGATCACTGAAGCTTTCTTT
NA TRBJ2-1 TRBV29-1 TRBD2 CSVGTSGMRVYNEQFF TGCAGCGTTGGCACTAGCGGGATGAGGGTGTACAATGAGCAGTTCTTC
NA TRBJ2-2 TRBV3-1/TRBV3-2 NA CASSQGFNTGELFF TGTGCCAGCAGCCAAGGATTCAACACCGGGGAGCTGTTTTTT
few TRBJ2-3 TRBV6-6 NA CASTHPGDTDTQYF TGTGCCAGCACCCACCCCGGGGACACAGATACGCAGTATTTT
NA TRBJ2-3 TRBV10-3 TRBD2 CAIRASGTSTDTQYF TGTGCCATCAGAGCTAGCGGGACTAGCACAGATACGCAGTATTTT
NA TRBJ2-1 TRBV5-6 TRBD2 CASSFGTRRGAEQFF TGTGCCAGCAGCTTCGGGACTAGGAGAGGGGCTGAGCAGTTCTTC
NA TRBJ2-1 TRBV7-2 TRBD2 CASSLTSGRINNEQFF TGTGCCAGCAGCTTAACTAGCGGGAGAATCAACAATGAGCAGTTCTTC
few TRBJ2-1 TRBV6-2/TRBV6-3 NA CASSTTSSSEQFF TGTGCCAGCAGTACTACTTCCTCCAGTGAGCAGTTCTTC
NA TRBJ1-2 TRBV6-2/TRBV6-3 NA CASSYSTPGTNYGYTF TGTGCCAGCAGTTACTCGACGCCGGGCACTAACTATGGCTACACCTTC
NA TRBJ2-7 TRBV5-6 TRBD2 CASSLDTRERDYEQYF TGTGCCAGCAGCTTGGATACGCGGGAGAGGGACTACGAGCAGTACTTC
once TRBJ2-1 TRBV6-2/TRBV6-3 TRBD1 CASSYGRDSAKGGSYNEQFF TGTGCCAGCAGTTACGGAAGGGACAGTGCTAAAGGTGGCTCCTACAATGAGCAGTTCTTC
few TRBJ2-3 TRBV6-1 NA CASSEGRDSDTQYF TGTGCCAGCAGTGAAGGTCGGGACTCAGATACGCAGTATTTT
NA TRBJ1-5 TRBV7-9 TRBD1 CASSPTGEGGQPQHF TGTGCCAGCAGCCCTACAGGGGAAGGGGGTCAGCCCCAGCATTTT
once TRBJ2-1 TRBV11-2 NA CASSLAAGSSYNEQFF TGTGCCAGCAGCTTAGCGGCGGGGAGCTCCTACAATGAGCAGTTCTTC
few TRBJ1-2 TRBV27 NA CASSSPRVDGYTF TGTGCCAGCAGTTCGCCCAGGGTCGATGGCTACACCTTC